A single sample is the source of the 8 T cell receptor beta chains below, sequenced in a study of T cell changes during pregnancy in multiple sclerosis. TCRdb keeps only in-frame clones here, not all; method: immunoSEQ multiplex PCR. This table holds about 69,000 clones, roughly 90% found once. The sample in question was CD4+ T cells from peripheral blood mononuclear cells, obtained in the third trimester of pregnancy. The receptors stem from a female donor in good health, enrolled as a control in a pregnancy study.

The chain links TRBV7-2 to TRBJ1-1, with D possibly being TRBD1 (6 bases). This CDR3 has 14 amino acids. Trimming removed 6 bases at V and 13 bases at J, with 24 bases between. Germline V CDR1 and CDR2: SGHTA, FQGNSA. DNA for the CDR3: TGTGCCAGCAGTTCCGACAGGTTTCTTCTTGAGGTTTTCTTT. Amino acids: CASSSDRFLLEVFF.

The chain employs TRBV19 and TRBJ2-7, with 9 bases lining up with TRBD1. CDR1 and CDR2 from the germline V gene are LNHDA and SQIVND (reference sequence). With V trimmed by 5 bases and J by 2 bases, 10 bases remained unmatched. This CDR3 contains 16 residues. CDR3 nucleotides: TGTGCCAGTAGTGATCCGGGACAGGGTAAGGCCTACGAGCAGTACTTC. Residues: CASSDPGQGKAYEQYF.

This clone was detected only once. The chain employs TRBV30 and TRBJ1-5; 9 bases map to TRBD1. From germline, CDR1 is GTSNPN and CDR2 SVGIG (reference sequence). V dropped 2 bases and J dropped 7; count of bases not matched to a gene: 3. The CDR3 is made up of 13 amino acids. In DNA form, the CDR3 reads TGTGCCTGGAGTACACAGGGGGCCCAGCCCCAGCATTTT. Its protein is CAWSTQGAQPQHF.

V and J are TRBV6-6 and TRBJ1-6; TRBD1 matches 8 bases. J was trimmed by 10 bases and V by 2 bases; bases with no gene match: 7. This CDR3 comprises 15 residues. Germline lookup yields CDR1 MNHNY and CDR2 SVGAGI (reference sequence). The chain's CDR3 is CASSYHGQGRSPLHF. The CDR3 DNA reads TGTGCCAGCAGTTACCACGGACAGGGTCGATCACCCCTCCACTTT.

This chain links TRBV19 with TRBJ1-1; D unclear. Germline CDR1 reads LNHDA; CDR2 reads SQIVND (reference sequence). V lost 5 bases to trimming and J lost 4 bases, with 14 bases between them. The CDR3 is made up of 14 amino acids. The CDR3 is CASSVGIRGTEAFF. CDR3 bases: TGTGCCAGTAGTGTCGGGATTCGGGGCACTGAAGCTTTCTTT. Looking up the rest from reference TRBV19 and TRBJ1-1 gives the full variable domain: DGGITQSPKYLFRKEGQNVTLSCEQNLNHDAMYWYRQDPGQGLRLIYYSQIVNDFQKGDIAEGYSVSREKKESFPLTVTSAQKNPTAFYLCASSVGIRGTEAFFGQGTRLTVV.

V gene TRBV6-6 combines with J gene TRBJ1-5; the match to TRBD1 covers 8 bases. Germline CDR1 and CDR2: MNHNY and SVGAGI (reference sequence). Losses at the gene ends were 10 bases for V and 4 bases for J; bases not matched to a gene: 6. The CDR3 runs to 13 residues. CDR3 in amino acids: CATPRDRNQPQHF. DNA of the CDR3: TGTGCCACACCCCGGGACAGGAATCAGCCCCAGCATTTT.

This clone occurred once. The chain is built from TRBV9 and TRBJ1-6; 8 positions match TRBD1. The CDR3 is 16 amino acids. Germline CDR1 and CDR2: SGDLS and YYNGEE. The V and J ends lost 0 bases and 7 bases, in that order; junction bases with no gene match: 6. CDR3 region: CASSVDPTGGNSPLHF. The CDR3, as DNA: TGTGCCAGCAGCGTAGACCCTACAGGGGGAAATTCACCCCTCCACTTT.

This chain uses TRBV7-9 with TRBJ2-3; tentative D call: TRBD1 (6 bases). V was clipped by 5 bases and J by 5 bases, with 17 bases between them. The CDR3 is made up of 15 amino acids. Germline CDR1 is SEHNR and CDR2 is FQNEAQ (reference sequence). The CDR3 sequence is CASSVTQGSGDTQYF. CDR3 sequence (DNA): TGTGCCAGCAGCGTAACCCAGGGGAGTGGAGATACGCAGTATTTT.